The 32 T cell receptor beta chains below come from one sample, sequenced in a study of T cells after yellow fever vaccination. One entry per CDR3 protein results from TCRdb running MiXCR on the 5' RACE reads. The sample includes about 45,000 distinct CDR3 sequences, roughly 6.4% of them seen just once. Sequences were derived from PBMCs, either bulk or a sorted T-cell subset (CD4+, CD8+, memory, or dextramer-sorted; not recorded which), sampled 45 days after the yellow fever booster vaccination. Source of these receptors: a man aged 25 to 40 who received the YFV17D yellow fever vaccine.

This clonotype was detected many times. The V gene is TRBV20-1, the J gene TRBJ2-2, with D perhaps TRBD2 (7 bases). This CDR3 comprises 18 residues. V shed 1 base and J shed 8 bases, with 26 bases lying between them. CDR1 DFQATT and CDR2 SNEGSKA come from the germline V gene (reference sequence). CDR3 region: CSARAQGPSGNGGGELFF. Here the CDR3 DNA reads TGCAGTGCTAGAGCCCAGGGGCCTAGCGGTAACGGCGGGGGGGAGCTGTTTTTT.

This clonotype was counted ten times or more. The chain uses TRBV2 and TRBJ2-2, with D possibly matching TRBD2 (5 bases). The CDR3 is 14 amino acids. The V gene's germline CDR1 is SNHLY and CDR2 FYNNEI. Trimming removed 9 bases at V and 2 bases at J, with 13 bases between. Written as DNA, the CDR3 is TGTGCCAGTGGCGGGCGAACCAACACCGGGGAGCTGTTTTTT. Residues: CASGGRTNTGELFF.

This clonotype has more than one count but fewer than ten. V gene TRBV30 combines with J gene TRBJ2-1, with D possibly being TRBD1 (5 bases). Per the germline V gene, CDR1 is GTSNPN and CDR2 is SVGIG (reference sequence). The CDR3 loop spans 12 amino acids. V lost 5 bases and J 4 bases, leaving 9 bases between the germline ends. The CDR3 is CAWDSLYNEQFF. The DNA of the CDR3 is TGTGCCTGGGACAGCCTTTACAATGAGCAGTTCTTC.

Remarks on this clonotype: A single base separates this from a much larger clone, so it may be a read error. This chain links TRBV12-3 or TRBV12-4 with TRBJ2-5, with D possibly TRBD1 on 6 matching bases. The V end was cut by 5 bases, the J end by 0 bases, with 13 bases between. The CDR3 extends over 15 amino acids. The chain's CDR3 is CASSPTGHYQETQYF. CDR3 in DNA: TGTGCCAGCAGTCCCACGGGACATTACCAAGAGACCCAGTACTTC.

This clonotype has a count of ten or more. CDR3 coding DNA: TGTGGTTTCTTAGCGGGTAGTAACACCGGGGAGCTGTTTTTT. It is translated as CGFLAGSNTGELFF. The chain recombines TRBV25-1 with TRBJ2-2, with TRBD2 matching 7 bases. Germline V gene lookup returns CDR1 MGHDK and CDR2 SYGVNS. The CDR3 is 14 residues long.

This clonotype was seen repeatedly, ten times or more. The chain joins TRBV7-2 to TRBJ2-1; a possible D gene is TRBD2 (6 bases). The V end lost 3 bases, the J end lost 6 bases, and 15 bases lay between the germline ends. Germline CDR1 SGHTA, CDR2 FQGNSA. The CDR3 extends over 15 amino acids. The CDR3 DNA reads TGTGCCAGCAGCTTTTCCCGGCTAGCGAGCAATGAGCAGTTCTTC. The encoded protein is CASSFSRLASNEQFF.

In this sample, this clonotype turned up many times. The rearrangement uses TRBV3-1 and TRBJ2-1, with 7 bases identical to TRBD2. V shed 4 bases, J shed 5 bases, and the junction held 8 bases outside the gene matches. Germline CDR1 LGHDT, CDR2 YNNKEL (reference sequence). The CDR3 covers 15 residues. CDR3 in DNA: TGTGCCAGCAGCCGGGGAGGGGCCCTCAACAATGAGCAGTTCTTC. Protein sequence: CASSRGGALNNEQFF.

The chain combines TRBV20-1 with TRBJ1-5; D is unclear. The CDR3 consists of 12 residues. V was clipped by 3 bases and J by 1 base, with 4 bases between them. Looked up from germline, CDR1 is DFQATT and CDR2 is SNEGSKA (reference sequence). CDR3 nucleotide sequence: TGCAGTGCTAGGGAAAGCAATCAGCCCCAGCATTTT. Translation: CSARESNQPQHF.

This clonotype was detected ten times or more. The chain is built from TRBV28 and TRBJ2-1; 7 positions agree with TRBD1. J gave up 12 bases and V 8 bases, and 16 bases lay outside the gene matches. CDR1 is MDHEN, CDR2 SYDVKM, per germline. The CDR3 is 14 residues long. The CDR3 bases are TGTGCCAGCGAAATAACCAGCGGCCCAGGGGGGCAGTTCTTC. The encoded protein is CASEITSGPGGQFF. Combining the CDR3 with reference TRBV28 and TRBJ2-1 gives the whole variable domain DVKVTQSSRYLVKRTGEKVFLECVQDMDHENMFWYRQDPGLGLRLIYFSYDVKMKEKGDIPEGYSVSREKKERFSLILESASTNQTSMYLCASEITSGPGGQFFGPGTRLTVL.

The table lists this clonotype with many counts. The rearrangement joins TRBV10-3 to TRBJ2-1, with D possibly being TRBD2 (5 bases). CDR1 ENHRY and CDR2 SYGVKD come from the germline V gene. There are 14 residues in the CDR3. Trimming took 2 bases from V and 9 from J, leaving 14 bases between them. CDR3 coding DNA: TGTGCCATCAGTGAGAGCAACGTTGGGAGTGAGCAGTTCTTC. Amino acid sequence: CAISESNVGSEQFF.

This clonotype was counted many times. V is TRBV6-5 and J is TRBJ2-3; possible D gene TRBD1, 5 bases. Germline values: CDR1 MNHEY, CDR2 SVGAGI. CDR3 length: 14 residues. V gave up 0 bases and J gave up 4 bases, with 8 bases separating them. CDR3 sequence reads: CASSYSWGSDTQYF. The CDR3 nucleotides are TGTGCCAGCAGTTACTCGTGGGGCTCAGATACGCAGTATTTT.

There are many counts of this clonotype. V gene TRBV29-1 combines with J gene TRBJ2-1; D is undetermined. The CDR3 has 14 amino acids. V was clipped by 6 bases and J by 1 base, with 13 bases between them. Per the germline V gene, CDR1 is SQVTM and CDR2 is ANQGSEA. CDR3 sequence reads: CSVRAAESYNEQFF. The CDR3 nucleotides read TGCAGCGTCCGCGCAGCAGAATCCTACAATGAGCAGTTCTTC.

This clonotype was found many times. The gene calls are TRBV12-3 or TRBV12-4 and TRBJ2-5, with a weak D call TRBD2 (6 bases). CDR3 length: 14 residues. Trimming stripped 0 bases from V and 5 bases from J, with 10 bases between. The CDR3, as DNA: TGTGCCAGCAGTTTAGCGGGAGGTCGTGAGACCCAGTACTTC. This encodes CASSLAGGRETQYF.

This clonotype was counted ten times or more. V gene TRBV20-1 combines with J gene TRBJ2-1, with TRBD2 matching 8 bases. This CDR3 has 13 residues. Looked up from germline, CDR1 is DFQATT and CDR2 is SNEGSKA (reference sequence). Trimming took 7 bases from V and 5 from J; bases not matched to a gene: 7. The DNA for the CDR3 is TGCAGTGGAGCGGGAGACAGCAACAATGAGCAGTTCTTC. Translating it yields CSGAGDSNNEQFF.

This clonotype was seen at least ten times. CDR3 in amino acids: CASRPTNRGNTGELFF. The CDR3, as DNA: TGTGCCAGCAGACCGACGAACAGGGGTAACACCGGGGAGCTGTTTTTT. The V call is TRBV6-6, the J call TRBJ2-2, with TRBD1 identical over 7 bases. This CDR3 spans 16 amino acids. The V segment lost 6 bases and the J segment 2 bases; nucleotides outside the gene matches: 9. CDR1 is MNHNY and CDR2 is SVGAGI in the germline V gene (reference sequence).

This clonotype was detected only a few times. CDR3 bases: TGTGCCAGCAGTCCATCGACAGGAGGGACTGAAGCTTTCTTT. It encodes CASSPSTGGTEAFF. The chain carries TRBV28 and TRBJ1-1; D possibly corresponds to TRBD1 (6 bases). Trimming shortened V by 5 bases and J by 5 bases, and 15 bases separated the two germline ends. The CDR3 contains 14 residues. Germline-derived CDR1 and CDR2 are MDHEN and SYDVKM.

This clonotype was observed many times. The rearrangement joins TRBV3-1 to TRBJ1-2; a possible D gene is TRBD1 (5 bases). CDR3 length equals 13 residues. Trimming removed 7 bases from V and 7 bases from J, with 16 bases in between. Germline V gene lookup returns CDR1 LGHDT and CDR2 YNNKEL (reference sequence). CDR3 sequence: CASKRTRGGGYTF. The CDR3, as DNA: TGTGCCAGCAAACGGACAAGGGGAGGTGGCTACACCTTC.

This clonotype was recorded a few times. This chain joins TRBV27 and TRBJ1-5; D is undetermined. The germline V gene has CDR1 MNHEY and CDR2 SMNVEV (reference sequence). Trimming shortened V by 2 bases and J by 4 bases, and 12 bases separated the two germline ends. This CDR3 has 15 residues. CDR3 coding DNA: TGTGCCAGCAGTTTAAAAGGTCTGATGAATCAGCCCCAGCATTTT. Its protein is CASSLKGLMNQPQHF.

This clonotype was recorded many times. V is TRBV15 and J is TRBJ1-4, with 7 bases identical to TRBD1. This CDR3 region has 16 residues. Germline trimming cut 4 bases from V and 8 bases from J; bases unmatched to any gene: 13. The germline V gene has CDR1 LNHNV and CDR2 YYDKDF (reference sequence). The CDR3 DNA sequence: TGTGCCACCAGCAAGGGGGCGCGCTGGCCCCCCGAAAAACTGTTTTTT. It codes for CATSKGARWPPEKLFF.

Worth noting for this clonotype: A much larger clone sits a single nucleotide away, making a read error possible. CDR3 in amino acids: CASSHRTSGHNEQFF. The CDR3 region has the DNA TGTGCCAGCAGTCATAGGACTAGCGGACACAATGAGCAGTTCTTC. This chain uses TRBV12-3 or TRBV12-4 with TRBJ2-1; 10 bases match TRBD2. V dropped 5 bases and J dropped 5; count of bases not matched to a gene: 6. CDR3 size: 15 residues.

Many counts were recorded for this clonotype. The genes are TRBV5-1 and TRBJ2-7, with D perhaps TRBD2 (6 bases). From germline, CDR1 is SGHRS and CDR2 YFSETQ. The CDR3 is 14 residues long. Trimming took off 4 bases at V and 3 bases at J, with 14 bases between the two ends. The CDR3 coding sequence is TGCGCCAGCAGCCTCGGAGGGATCGGCTACGAGCAGTACTTC. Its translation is CASSLGGIGYEQYF.

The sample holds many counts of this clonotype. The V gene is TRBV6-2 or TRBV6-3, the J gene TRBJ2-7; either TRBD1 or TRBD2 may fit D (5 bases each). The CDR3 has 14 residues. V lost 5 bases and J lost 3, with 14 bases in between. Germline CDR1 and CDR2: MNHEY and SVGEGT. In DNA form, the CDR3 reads TGTGCCAGCAGTAGAACAGGACTCCTCTACGAGCAGTACTTC. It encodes CASSRTGLLYEQYF.

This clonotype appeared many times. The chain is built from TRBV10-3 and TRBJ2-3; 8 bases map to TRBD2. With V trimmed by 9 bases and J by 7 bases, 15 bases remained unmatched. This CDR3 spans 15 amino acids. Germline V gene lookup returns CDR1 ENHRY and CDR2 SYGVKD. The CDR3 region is CAIGPGAGEGYTQYF. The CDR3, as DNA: TGTGCCATTGGCCCGGGAGCGGGAGAGGGATATACGCAGTATTTT.

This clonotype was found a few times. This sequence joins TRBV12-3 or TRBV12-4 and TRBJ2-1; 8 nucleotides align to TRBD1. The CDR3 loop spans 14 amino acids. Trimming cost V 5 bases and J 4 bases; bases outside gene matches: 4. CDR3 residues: CASSPGGRYNEQFF. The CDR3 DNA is TGTGCCAGCAGTCCAGGGGGCAGGTACAATGAGCAGTTCTTC.

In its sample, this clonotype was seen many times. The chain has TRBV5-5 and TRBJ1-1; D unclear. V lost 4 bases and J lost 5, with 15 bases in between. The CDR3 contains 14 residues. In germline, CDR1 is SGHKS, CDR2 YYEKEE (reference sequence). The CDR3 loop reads CASSPGGRRTEAFF. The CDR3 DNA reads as TGTGCCAGCAGCCCGGGCGGGCGGCGGACTGAAGCTTTCTTT.

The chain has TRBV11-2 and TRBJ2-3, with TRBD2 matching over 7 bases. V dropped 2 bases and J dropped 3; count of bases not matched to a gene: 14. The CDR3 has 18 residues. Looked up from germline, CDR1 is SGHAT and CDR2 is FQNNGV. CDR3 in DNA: TGTGCCAGCAGCTTATCCTTTTTACGAGGGAGGGGTACAGATACGCAGTATTTT. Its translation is CASSLSFLRGRGTDTQYF.

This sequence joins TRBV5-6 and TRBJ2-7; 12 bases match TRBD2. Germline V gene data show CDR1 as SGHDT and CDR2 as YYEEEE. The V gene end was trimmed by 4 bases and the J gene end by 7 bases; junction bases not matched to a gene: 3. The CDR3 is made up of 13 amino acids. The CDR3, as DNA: TGTGCCAGCAGCCCAGGACTAGCGGGGGAGCAGTACTTC. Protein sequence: CASSPGLAGEQYF. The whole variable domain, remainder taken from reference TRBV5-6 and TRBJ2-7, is DAGVTQSPTHLIKTRGQQVTLRCSPKSGHDTVSWYQQALGQGPQFIFQYYEEEERQRGNFPDRFSGHQFPNYSSELNVNALLLGDSALYLCASSPGLAGEQYFGPGTRLTVT.

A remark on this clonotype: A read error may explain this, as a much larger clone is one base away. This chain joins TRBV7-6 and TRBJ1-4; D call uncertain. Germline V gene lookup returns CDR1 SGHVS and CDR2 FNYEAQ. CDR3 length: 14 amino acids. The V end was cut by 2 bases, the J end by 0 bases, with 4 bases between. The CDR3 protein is CASSLRTTNEKLFF. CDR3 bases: TGTGCCAGCAGCTTACGTACAACTAATGAAAAACTGTTTTTT.

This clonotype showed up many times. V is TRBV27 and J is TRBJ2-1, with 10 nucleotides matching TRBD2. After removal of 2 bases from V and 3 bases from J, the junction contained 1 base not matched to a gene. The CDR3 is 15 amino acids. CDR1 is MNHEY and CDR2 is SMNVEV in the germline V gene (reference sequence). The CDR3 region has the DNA TGTGCCAGCAGTTTACGACTAGCGGGCTACAATGAGCAGTTCTTC. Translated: CASSLRLAGYNEQFF.

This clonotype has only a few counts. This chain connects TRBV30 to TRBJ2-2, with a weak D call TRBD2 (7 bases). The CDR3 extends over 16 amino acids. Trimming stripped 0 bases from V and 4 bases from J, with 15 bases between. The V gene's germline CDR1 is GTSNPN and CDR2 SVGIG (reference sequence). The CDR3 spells CAWSVAGTTPTGELFF. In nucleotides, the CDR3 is TGTGCCTGGAGTGTAGCGGGGACAACCCCCACCGGGGAGCTGTTTTTT.

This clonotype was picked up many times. In nucleotides, the CDR3 is TGCAGCGTTGAACCGAGTGTGGAGACCCAGTACTTC. Its protein is CSVEPSVETQYF. This chain connects TRBV29-1 to TRBJ2-5; D gene unclear. The germline gives CDR1 SQVTM, CDR2 ANQGSEA. V shed 2 bases and J shed 5 bases, with 9 bases lying between them. This CDR3 is built from 12 residues.

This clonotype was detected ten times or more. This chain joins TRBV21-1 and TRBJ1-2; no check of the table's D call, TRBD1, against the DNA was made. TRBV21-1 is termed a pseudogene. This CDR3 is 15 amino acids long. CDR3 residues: CASSPVGQGVGGYTF. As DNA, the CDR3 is TGTGCCAGCAGCCCGGTGGGACAGGGAGTAGGTGGCTACACCTTC.